This T cell receptor beta chain was sequenced during a study of cytomegalovirus exposure and HLA in healthy donors. Study at large: In a previous analysis, around 110 million unique TCR beta sequences were found from 150 million to 200 million T cells. Membership in the Caucasian-associated ancestry cluster was found for about four fifths of nearly 400 genotyped donors.

Researchers ran the PCR with 60 Vbeta and 13 Jbeta primers. Here immunoSEQ multiplex PCR was the method, and the copy in TCRdb shows in-frame clones only, minus some. The sample includes about 140,000 clones, roughly 78% of them seen just once. The germline CDR1 and CDR2 sequences are SEHNR and FQNEAQ (reference sequence). This CDR3 has 14 amino acids. V lost 3 bases, J lost 4 bases, and 9 bases lay in between. The rearrangement uses TRBV7-9 and TRBJ2-2; D ambiguous. Source material: PBMCs. This receptor was obtained from a man younger than 40 in good health. The DNA of the CDR3 is TGTGCCAGCAGCTTCCTTACGCGCACCGGGGAGCTGTTTTTT. Its translation is CASSFLTRTGELFF. The variable domain in full, with the rest retrieved from reference TRBV7-9 and TRBJ2-2, is DTGVSQNPRHKITKRGQNVTFRCDPISEHNRLYWYRQTLGQGPEFLTYFQNEAQLEKSRLLSDRFSAERPKGSFSTLEIQRTEQGDSAMYLCASSFLTRTGELFFGEGSRLTVL.